The 4 T cell receptor beta chains presented below share a single source sample, sequenced in a study of control samples from healthy donors and cancer patients. The data were produced by immunoSEQ multiplex PCR, yet TCRdb's version contains in-frame clones alone and is incomplete. Among around 40,000 clones listed, around 90% were seen once. The sample taken for sequencing was PBMCs. Source of these receptors: a woman aged 40 to 55 with head and neck cancer.

The V and J genes are TRBV5-4 and TRBJ1-2; 8 bases line up with TRBD1. After removal of 3 bases from V and 3 bases from J, the junction contained 4 bases not matched to a gene. This CDR3 is 14 amino acids long. Germline V gives CDR1 SGHNT, CDR2 YYREEE (reference sequence). Here the CDR3 reads CASSSYRGDYGYTF. The CDR3, as DNA: TGTGCCAGCAGCTCCTACAGGGGGGACTATGGCTACACCTTC.

The chain joins TRBV6-1 to TRBJ2-2; no reliable D call. V dropped 1 base and J dropped 8 bases, with 8 bases sitting between them. The germline V gene has CDR1 MNHNS and CDR2 SASEGT. The CDR3 covers 13 residues. For the CDR3, the DNA is TGTGCCAGCAGTGAAGTTTTCCCAGGGGAGCTGTTTTTT. Encoded protein: CASSEVFPGELFF.

This chain links TRBV5-1 with TRBJ2-1; D not certain. Per the germline V gene, CDR1 is SGHRS and CDR2 is YFSETQ. Trimming took off 1 base at V and 6 bases at J, with 11 bases between the two ends. The CDR3 is 14 residues long. The CDR3 protein is CASSLPATINEQFF. As DNA, the CDR3 is TGCGCCAGCAGCTTGCCGGCAACCATCAATGAGCAGTTCTTC.

The chain has TRBV29-1 and TRBJ1-3, with D unresolved. V was trimmed by 7 bases and J by 0 bases, leaving 7 bases between them. Germline V gene data show CDR1 as SQVTM and CDR2 as ANQGSEA. This CDR3 region has 12 residues. The CDR3 DNA is TGCAGCGGAGGATACTCTGGAAACACCATATATTTT. Translation gives CSGGYSGNTIYF.